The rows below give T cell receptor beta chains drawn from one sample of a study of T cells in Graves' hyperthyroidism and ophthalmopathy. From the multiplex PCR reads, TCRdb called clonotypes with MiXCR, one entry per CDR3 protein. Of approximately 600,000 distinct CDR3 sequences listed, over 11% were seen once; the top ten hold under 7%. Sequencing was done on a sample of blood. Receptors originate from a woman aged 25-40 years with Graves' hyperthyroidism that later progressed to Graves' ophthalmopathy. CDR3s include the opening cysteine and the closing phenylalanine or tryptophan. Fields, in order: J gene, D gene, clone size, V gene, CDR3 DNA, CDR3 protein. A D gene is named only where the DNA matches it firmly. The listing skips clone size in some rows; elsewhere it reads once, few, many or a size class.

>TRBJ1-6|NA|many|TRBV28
TGTGCCAGCATTTCCGGTGGAGCGCAATCACCCCTCCACTTT
CASISGGAQSPLHF
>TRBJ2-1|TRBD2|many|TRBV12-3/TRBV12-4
TGTGCCAGCAGCCCCCTGAGGGAGGGGAATGAGCAGTTCTTC
CASSPLREGNEQFF
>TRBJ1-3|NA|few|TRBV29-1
TGCAGCGTCAGGACCGACGCCTCTGGAAACACCATATATTTT
CSVRTDASGNTIYF
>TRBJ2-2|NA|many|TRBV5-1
TGCGCCAGCAGCTTGGCGGGAGAATCCGGGGAGCTGTTTTTT
CASSLAGESGELFF
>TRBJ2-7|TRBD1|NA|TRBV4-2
TGTGCCAGCAGCCAAGGGGACAGGGGGGAGATTGGGGAGCAGTACTTC
CASSQGDRGEIGEQYF
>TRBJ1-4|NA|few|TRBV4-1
TGCGCCAGCAGCCCCGGACCGATTACTGCAACTAATGAAAAACTGTTTTTT
CASSPGPITATNEKLFF
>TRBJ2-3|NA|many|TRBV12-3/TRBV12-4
TGTGCCAGCAGTTTCTCAAAGGGAACAGATACGCAGTATTTT
CASSFSKGTDTQYF
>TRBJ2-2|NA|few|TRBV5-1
TGCGCCAGCAGCTTGGTGGGGGACCGAACCGGGGAGCTGTTTTTT
CASSLVGDRTGELFF
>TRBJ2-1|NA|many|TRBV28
TGTGCCAGCAGTAGGGCAGGAAATGAGCAGTTCTTC
CASSRAGNEQFF
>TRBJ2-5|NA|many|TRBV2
TGTGCCAGCGGGCCTCAAGAGACCCAGTACTTC
CASGPQETQYF
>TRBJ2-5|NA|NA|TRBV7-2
TGTGCCAGCAGCCTTACAGGGAACCTGTACTTC
CASSLTGNLYF
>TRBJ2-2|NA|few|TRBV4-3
TGCGCCAGCAGCCAGACCGGGACCCGAAACACCGGGGAGCTGTTTTTT
CASSQTGTRNTGELFF
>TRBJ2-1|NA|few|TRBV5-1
TGCGCCAGCAGCTTGGTCGGGAGTTGGGATGAGCAGTTCTTC
CASSLVGSWDEQFF
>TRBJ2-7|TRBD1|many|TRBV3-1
TGTGCCAGCAGCCAGACAGGGTGGAACGAGCAGTACTTC
CASSQTGWNEQYF
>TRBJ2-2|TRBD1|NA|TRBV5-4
TGTGCCAGCAGCTTGGGGGGACAGGGGGCGTCCGGGGAGCTGTTTTTT
CASSLGGQGASGELFF
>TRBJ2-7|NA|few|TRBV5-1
TGCGCCAGCAGCCAAACCGGACAGTCCTACGAGCAGTACTTC
CASSQTGQSYEQYF
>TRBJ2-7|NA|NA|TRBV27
TGTGCCAGCAGTTTATACCCCCACCACGAGCAGTACTTC
CASSLYPHHEQYF
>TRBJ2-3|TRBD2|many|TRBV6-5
TGTGCCAGCAGTTTCCGAGCGGGGAAAGGCACAGATACGCAGTATTTT
CASSFRAGKGTDTQYF
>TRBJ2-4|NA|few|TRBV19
TGTGCCAGTAGTATCTCTGGGGAAAAAAACATTCAGTACTTC
CASSISGEKNIQYF
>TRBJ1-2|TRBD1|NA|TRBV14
TGTGCCAGCAGCTCCGGGACAGCGGTCACCTTC
CASSSGTAVTF
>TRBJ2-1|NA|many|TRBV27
TGTGCCAGCAGGAGGGGTTACAATGAGCAGTTCTTC
CASRRGYNEQFF
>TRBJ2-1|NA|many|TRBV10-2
TGCGCCAGCAGTGAAAGCGGGCCTTACAATGAGCAGTTCTTC
CASSESGPYNEQFF
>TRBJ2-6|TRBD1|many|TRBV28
TGTGCCAGCAGTTCGAGGACAGGGTTATGGTCTGGGGCCAACGTCCTGACTTTC
CASSSRTGLWSGANVLTF
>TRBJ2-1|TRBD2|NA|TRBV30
TGTGCCTGGAGCCCGGGACTAGCGGGAGAAGAGCAGTTCTTC
CAWSPGLAGEEQFF
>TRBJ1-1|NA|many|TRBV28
TGTGCCAGCAGTTTGGCCTGGGGCACTGAAGCTTTCTTT
CASSLAWGTEAFF
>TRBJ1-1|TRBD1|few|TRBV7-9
TGTGCCAGCCTGCCGAAGATTGGGACAGTTAAAAAAGGGGACACTGAAGCTTTCTTT
CASLPKIGTVKKGDTEAFF
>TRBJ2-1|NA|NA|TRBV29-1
TGCAGCGTTGACCACGGGGCCCTAGCAATTACGGAGCAGTTCTTC
CSVDHGALAITEQFF
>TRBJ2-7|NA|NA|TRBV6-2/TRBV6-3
TGTGCCAGCAGAGCGACGGGGGGCAGCTACGAGCAGTACTTC
CASRATGGSYEQYF
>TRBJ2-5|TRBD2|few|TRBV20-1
TGCAGTGCTGGGACTAGCGACCAAGAGACCCAGTACTTC
CSAGTSDQETQYF
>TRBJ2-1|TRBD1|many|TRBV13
TGTGCCAGCAGCCCCTCCTTCCGGGACAGGGGACACAATGAGCAGTTCTTC
CASSPSFRDRGHNEQFF
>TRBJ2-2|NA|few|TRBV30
TGTGCTTGGATAACTACCGATTCCACCGGGGAGCTGTTTTTT
CAWITTDSTGELFF